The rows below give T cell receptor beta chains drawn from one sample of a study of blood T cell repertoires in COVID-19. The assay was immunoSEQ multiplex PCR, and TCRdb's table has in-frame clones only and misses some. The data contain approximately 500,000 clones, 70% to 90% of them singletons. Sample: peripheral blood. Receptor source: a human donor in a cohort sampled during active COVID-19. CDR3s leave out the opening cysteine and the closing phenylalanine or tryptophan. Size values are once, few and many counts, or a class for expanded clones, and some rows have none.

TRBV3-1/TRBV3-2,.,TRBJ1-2,ASSQPRGGYT
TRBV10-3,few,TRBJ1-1,AISRQGGDTEAF
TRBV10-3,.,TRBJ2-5,AISVGTSGLETQY
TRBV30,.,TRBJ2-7,AWCPGQGILEQY
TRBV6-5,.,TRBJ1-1,ASIDWGEGNTEAF
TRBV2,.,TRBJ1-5,ASRGQLSNQPQH
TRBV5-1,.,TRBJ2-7,ASSTGTSGSGVQY
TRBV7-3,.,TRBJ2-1,ASSLSREAYNEQF
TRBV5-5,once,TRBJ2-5,ASSPGQGTQETQY
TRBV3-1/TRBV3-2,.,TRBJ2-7,ASSQRVVAGGPYEQY
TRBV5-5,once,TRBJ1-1,ASSSGQPKAF
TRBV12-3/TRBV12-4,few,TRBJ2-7,ASSRRELGLS
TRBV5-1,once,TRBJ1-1,ASSLTGTHTEAF
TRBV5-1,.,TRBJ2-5,ASRLGQQETQY
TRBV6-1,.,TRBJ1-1,ASSENESNTEAF
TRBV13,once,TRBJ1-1,ASSLDRGTEAF
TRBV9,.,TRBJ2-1,ASSPRGGIAYNEQF
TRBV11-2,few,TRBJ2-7,ASSFNRGFSYEQY
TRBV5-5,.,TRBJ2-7,ASSLRGDSYEQY
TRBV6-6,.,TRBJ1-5,ASSYSWGDQPQH
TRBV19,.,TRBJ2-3,ASSLRTGRSTDTQY
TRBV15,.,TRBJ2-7,ATSRWDTSYEQY
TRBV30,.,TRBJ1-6,AWTQRGDGNSPLH
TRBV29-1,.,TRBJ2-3,SVMPRLAGGGTDTQY
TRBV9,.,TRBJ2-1,ASSLDAAYNEQF
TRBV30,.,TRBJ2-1,AWSPPSGRPVFQF
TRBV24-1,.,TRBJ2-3,ATSDPTSVGDTQY
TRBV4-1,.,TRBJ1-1,AATPRSGLNTEAF
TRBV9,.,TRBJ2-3,ASSAREGRADTQY
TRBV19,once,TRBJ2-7,ASSIAGQSSYEQY
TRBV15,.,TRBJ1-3,ATSRETGWGGTIY
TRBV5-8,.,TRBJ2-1,ASRKRGTGLDNEQF
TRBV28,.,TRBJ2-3,ASSSTGGGTDTQY
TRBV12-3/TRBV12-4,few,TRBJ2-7,ASSFQVRNEQY
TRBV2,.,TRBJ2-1,ASSEGSWTRGQF
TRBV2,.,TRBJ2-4,ASSPSGAKNIQY
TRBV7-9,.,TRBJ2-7,ASSPRLSYEQY
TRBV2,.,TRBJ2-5,ASGGIGRETQY
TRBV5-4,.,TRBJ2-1,ASSPPGGRAENEQF
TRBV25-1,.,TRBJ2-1,ASSDGGTYNEQF
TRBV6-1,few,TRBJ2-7,ASSGRVRAGIPRGEQY
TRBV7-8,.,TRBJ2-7,ASSSGLWTGSYEQY
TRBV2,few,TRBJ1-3,ASRGTGASNTIY
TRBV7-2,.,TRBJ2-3,ASSSPGLAGRDTQY
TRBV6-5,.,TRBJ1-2,ASRETGGVYGYT
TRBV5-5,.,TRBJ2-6,ASSLIPSGANVLT
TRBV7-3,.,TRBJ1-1,ASSLTGAVSANTEAF
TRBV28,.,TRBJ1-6,ASRPGTGGSSPLH
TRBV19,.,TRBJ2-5,ASSTGFGETQY
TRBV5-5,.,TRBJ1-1,ASSLDGTGVRTEAF